This entry lists 9 T cell receptor beta chains sequenced from one sample in a study of T cell repertoires in cytomegalovirus infection. These receptors' antigens are unknown. TCRdb re-called the reads with MiXCR, one entry per CDR3 protein. The sample records 700,000 to 850,000 distinct CDR3 sequences, about 31% being singletons. The sample consisted of cultured CD8+ T cells from PBMCs, taken from culture after CMV antigen stimulation. The receptors shown here come from a human donor in good health (CMV status not recorded). Some clones in this sample may be carry-over from other donors' samples.

This sequence joins TRBV27 and TRBJ2-7, with 7 bases lining up with TRBD1. The CDR3 extends over 16 amino acids. Per the germline V gene, CDR1 is MNHEY and CDR2 is SMNVEV (reference sequence). Trimming cost V 5 bases and J 0 bases; bases outside gene matches: 10. The CDR3 protein is CASSPTTGVLSYEQYF. For the CDR3, the DNA is TGTGCCAGCAGTCCAACTACAGGGGTCCTCTCCTACGAGCAGTACTTC.

This clonotype was seen many times. V and J are TRBV5-1 and TRBJ1-1, with D tentatively TRBD1 (6 bases). The germline V gene has CDR1 SGHRS and CDR2 YFSETQ. Trimming pared 0 bases from V and 7 bases from J, leaving 19 bases between. This CDR3 comprises 16 residues. For the CDR3, the DNA is TGCGCCAGCAGCTTGGATGGGGGCACTGAAGGGCTTGAAGCTTTCTTT. Its translation: CASSLDGGTEGLEAFF.

The table lists this clonotype with a few counts. The V call is TRBV11-2, the J call TRBJ2-7; TRBD1 matches 7 bases. Germline CDR1 SGHAT, CDR2 FQNNGV. V lost 5 bases, J lost 5 bases, and 3 bases stayed unmatched. CDR3 length: 12 residues. The CDR3 region has the DNA TGTGCCAGCAGCGTGACAGGGCACGAGCAGTACGTC. Residues: CASSVTGHEQYV.

The rearrangement links TRBV4-1 to TRBJ2-3; D is perhaps TRBD2 (5 bases). The V and J ends lost 3 bases and 3 bases respectively, with 13 bases between them. This CDR3 has 15 residues. CDR1 MGHRA and CDR2 YSYEKL come from the germline V gene. The CDR3 region is CASSHRSRDTDTQYF. DNA for the CDR3: TGCGCCAGCAGCCACCGGTCGAGGGATACAGATACGCAGTATTTT.

The rearrangement uses TRBV9 and TRBJ1-2; tentatively, D is TRBD1 (5 bases). The CDR3 spans 15 residues. Looked up from germline, CDR1 is SGDLS and CDR2 is YYNGEE. V lost 0 bases, J lost 5 bases, and 14 bases lay in between. CDR3 loop: CASSVDRGTAYGYTF. CDR3 nucleotide sequence: TGTGCCAGCAGCGTAGATCGCGGGACCGCTTATGGCTACACCTTC.

J is TRBJ2-1 and V is TRBV20-1; D is possibly TRBD2 (5 bases). Trimming took off 5 bases at V and 2 bases at J, with 13 bases between the two ends. The length of the CDR3 is 14 residues. From germline, CDR1 is DFQATT and CDR2 SNEGSKA (reference sequence). In nucleotides, the CDR3 is TGCAGTGCTGACCTACGGGGTACCTACAATGAGCAGTTCTTC. Protein: CSADLRGTYNEQFF.

This clonotype has only a few counts. CDR3 DNA sequence: TGTGCCAGCAGTTTGAATTCCGAGAACGAGCAGTACTTC. Translation gives CASSLNSENEQYF. The chain employs TRBV27 and TRBJ2-7, with unresolved D. Germline CDR1 MNHEY, CDR2 SMNVEV (reference sequence). V was clipped by 3 bases and J by 5 bases, with 11 bases between them. The CDR3 is made up of 13 amino acids.

This clonotype has at least ten counts. This chain joins TRBV7-6 and TRBJ1-4, with D tentatively TRBD1 (5 bases). Germline-derived CDR1 and CDR2 are SGHVS and FNYEAQ. CDR3 length: 16 residues. Trimming pared 1 base from V and 7 bases from J, leaving 16 bases between. The CDR3 bases are TGTGCCAGCAGCTTAGTGTACCGAGACAGAAGTGAAAAACTGTTTTTT. Encoded protein: CASSLVYRDRSEKLFF.

The rearrangement uses TRBV6-5 and TRBJ2-2, with TRBD1 matching 10 bases. Germline CDR1 is MNHEY and CDR2 is SVGAGI. V lost 5 bases and J lost 3; bases outside the gene matches: 6. CDR3 length: 16 amino acids. CDR3 nucleotide sequence: TGTGCCAGCAGTCGACCGGGACAGGGGTACACCGGGGAGCTGTTTTTT. Its protein is CASSRPGQGYTGELFF.